The count of the clone carrying this T cell receptor (beta chain) is one. Its target is unknown. The sample belongs to a study of Graves' ophthalmopathy and Graves' hyperthyroidism. General study results and limits: Ophthalmopathy was separated from stable hyperthyroidism by a 13-signature model with 87.88% sensitivity and roughly 84% specificity.

The study excluded patients with other autoimmune diseases, uncontrolled infections, pregnancy or lactation. RNA transcripts were the source from which TCR beta CDR3 regions were amplified. The first round was an RT-PCR with HTBI primers, and the second round was a multiplex PCR. TCRdb independently ran MiXCR on the multiplex PCR reads; one entry per CDR3 protein. Here the sample spans over a million distinct CDR3 sequences, 36% being singletons. The specimen sequenced was peripheral blood or thyroid tissue (not recorded which). This TCR was recovered from an adult man with Graves' hyperthyroidism.

CDR3 region: CASRRQPFTLSDSPLHF. DNA for the CDR3: TGTGCCAGTAGACGGCAACCCTTTACCCTGAGTGATTCACCCCTCCACTTT. The chain couples TRBV7-2 to TRBJ1-6; D remains ambiguous. The germline CDR1 and CDR2 sequences are SGHTA and FQGNSA. V lost 9 bases and J lost 8, with 26 bases in between. The CDR3 spans 17 residues.